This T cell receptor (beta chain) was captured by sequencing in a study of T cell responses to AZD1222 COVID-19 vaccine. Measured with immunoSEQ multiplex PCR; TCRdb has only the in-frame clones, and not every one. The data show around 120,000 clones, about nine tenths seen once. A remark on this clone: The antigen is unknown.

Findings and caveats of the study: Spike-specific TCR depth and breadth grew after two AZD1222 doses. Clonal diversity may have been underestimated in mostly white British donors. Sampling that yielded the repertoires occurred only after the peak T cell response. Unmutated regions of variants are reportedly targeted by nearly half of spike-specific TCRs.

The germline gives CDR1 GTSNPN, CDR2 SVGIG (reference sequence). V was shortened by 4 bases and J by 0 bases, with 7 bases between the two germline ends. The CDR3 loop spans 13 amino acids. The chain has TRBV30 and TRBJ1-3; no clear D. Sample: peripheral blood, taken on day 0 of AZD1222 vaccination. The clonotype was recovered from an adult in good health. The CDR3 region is CAWNSASGNTIYF. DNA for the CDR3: TGTGCCTGGAACAGTGCCTCTGGAAACACCATATATTTT.